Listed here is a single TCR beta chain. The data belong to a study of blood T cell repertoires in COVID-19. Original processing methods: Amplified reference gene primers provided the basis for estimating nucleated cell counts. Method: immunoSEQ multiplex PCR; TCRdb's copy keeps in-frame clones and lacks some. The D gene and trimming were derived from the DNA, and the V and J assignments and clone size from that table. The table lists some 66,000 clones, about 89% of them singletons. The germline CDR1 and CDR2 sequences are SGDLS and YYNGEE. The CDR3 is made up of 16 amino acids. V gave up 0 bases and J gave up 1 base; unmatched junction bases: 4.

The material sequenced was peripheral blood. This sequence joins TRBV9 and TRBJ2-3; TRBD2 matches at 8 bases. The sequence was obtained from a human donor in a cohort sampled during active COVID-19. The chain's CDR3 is CASSVEGGGRTDTQYF. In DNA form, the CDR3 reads TGTGCCAGCAGCGTAGAGGGCGGGGGGCGCACAGATACGCAGTATTTT.